This entry concerns a single T cell receptor (beta chain). The CDR3 loop spans 15 amino acids. The germline V and J ends were trimmed by 6 bases and 0 bases, with 11 bases remaining between them. CDR1 and CDR2 from the germline V gene are KGHSH and LQKENI. This record comes from a study of control samples from healthy donors and cancer patients. The method was immunoSEQ multiplex PCR; TCRdb's version includes in-frame clones alone and lacks a portion of them. The sample holds fewer than 200,000 clones, over 85% seen once. This sequence originates from a woman aged 55-69 years in good health. Source material: blood. The rearrangement links TRBV18 to TRBJ2-2; D possibly corresponds to TRBD2 (5 bases). CDR3 DNA sequence: TGTGCCAGCTCGTTACTAGGCTCGAACACCGGGGAGCTGTTTTTT. Its protein is CASSLLGSNTGELFF.